These 16 T cell receptor beta chains share one sample of origin, sequenced in a study of tumor-infiltrating lymphocytes in primary liver carcinoma. Without any cell sorting, about 19-31 mg of bulk tissue yielded co-extracted RNA and DNA. Synthesis of TCR beta cDNA was carried out from approximately 0.55 ug total RNA with a constant-region primer. Three nested multiplex PCR rounds, a slightly modified ARM-PCR method, built the TCR beta libraries. TRBV1-TRBV30 forward primers and a C-beta reverse primer were used in the first two PCR rounds, which each ran for about 10 cycles. TCRdb analysed the multiplex PCR reads with MiXCR anew, one entry per CDR3 protein. The sample yields around 70,000 distinct CDR3 sequences, more than 60% seen once. Sequencing used liver tumor tissue from sampling region 4. Subset indicated: tumor region T4, right-lateral pole. These receptors were taken from a man in his forties with primary liver carcinoma and hepatitis B virus infection.

In the case of this clonotype: One end of the junction varies from germline; a read error may be responsible. The chain uses TRBV12-5 and TRBJ2-1; no firm D call. Per the germline V gene, CDR1 is LGHNT and CDR2 is FRNRAP. The CDR3 consists of 13 residues. The CDR3: CVSVGSSYNGQFF. CDR3 nucleotide sequence: TGCGTTAGTGTTGGTTCCTCCTACAATGGGCAGTTCTTC.

This clonotype was seen a handful of times. A clone one base away is much larger, so this may be a read error. This rearrangement joins TRBV13 to TRBJ2-7; 12 bases map to TRBD2. Per the germline V gene, CDR1 is PRHDT and CDR2 is FYEKMQ (reference sequence). The CDR3 is 16 amino acids. CDR3 loop: CVSSPRRLAGAYEQYF. The CDR3 nucleotides are TGTGTCAGCAGCCCCCGTCGACTAGCGGGAGCCTACGAGCAGTACTTC.

In this sample, this clonotype turned up many times. V is TRBV5-6 and J is TRBJ2-3; the D gene could be TRBD1 or TRBD2 (5 bases each). Germline CDR1 is SGHDT and CDR2 is YYEEEE. The length of the CDR3 is 19 residues. V was trimmed by 0 bases and J by 0 bases, leaving 20 bases between them. The CDR3 coding sequence is TGTGCCAGCAGCTTGGCCGGATCTGTAAGGGACGCCAGCACAGATACGCAGTATTTT. Amino acids: CASSLAGSVRDASTDTQYF.

The J gene is TRBJ2-5, the V gene TRBV19; tentative D call: TRBD2 (6 bases). V was cut by 5 bases and J by 5 bases, with 18 bases left in between. This CDR3 has 15 amino acids. Germline-derived CDR1 and CDR2 are LNHDA and SQIVND (reference sequence). In DNA, the CDR3 is TGTGCCAGTAGTTCCCTCCCGGGAGCTGCGGAGACCCAGTACTTC. Its protein product is CASSSLPGAAETQYF.

In regard to this clonotype: The germline gene is not matched at one end of the junction; a read error may be the cause. The chain combines TRBV29-1 with TRBJ2-7; no firm D call. CDR3 length: 13 amino acids. Germline V lookup: CDR1 SQVTM, CDR2 ANQGSEA. CDR3 DNA sequence: TGCAGCGTTCCCCGGGCAGGAGTCTACGGGCAGTACTTC. Translation gives CSVPRAGVYGQYF.

For this clonotype: Without the conserved terminal phenylalanine or tryptophan, this CDR3 likely stems from a read error. The genes are TRBV11-2 and TRBJ2-7; possible D gene TRBD2, 7 bases. This CDR3 contains 13 residues. Germline lookup yields CDR1 SGHAT and CDR2 FQNNGV. CDR3 bases: TGTACCAGCACCCCCGGGGGGCAGTACGAGCAGTACTCC. Encoded protein: CTSTPGGQYEQYS.

This clonotype has a count of ten or more. V and J are TRBV28 and TRBJ2-2; D possibly corresponds to TRBD2 (6 bases). CDR3 length: 14 amino acids. V was pared by 5 bases and J by 6 bases, with 13 bases between. Germline V gene data show CDR1 as MDHEN and CDR2 as SYDVKM. The CDR3 DNA is TGTGCCAGCAGTCTAGAATGGAGGGCCGGGGAGCTGTTTTTT. Protein product: CASSLEWRAGELFF.

The rearrangement joins TRBV7-9 to TRBJ2-3, with 9 positions matching TRBD1. Matching the DNA end better, TRBJ1-5 makes the J call doubtful. From germline, CDR1 is SEHNR and CDR2 FQNEAQ (reference sequence). This CDR3 region has 13 residues. The CDR3 DNA reads as TGTGCCAGCGGGACAGGGTTGGGAGATAAGCAGCATTTT. Protein sequence: CASGTGLGDKQHF.

In regard to this clonotype: This may arise from a read error, as a much more abundant clone is one base away. The rearrangement uses TRBV5-8 and TRBJ2-2; D is perhaps TRBD1 (6 bases). V dropped 4 bases and J dropped 6 bases, with 22 bases sitting between them. CDR1 is SGHTS and CDR2 is YDEGEE in the germline V gene. The CDR3 loop spans 17 amino acids. CDR3 protein: CASSMDYGQGRPGELFF. CDR3 bases: TGTGCCAGCAGCATGGATTATGGGCAGGGGCGTCCCGGGGAGCTGTTTTTT.

The chain is built from TRBV29-1 and TRBJ2-5; TRBD2 is a possible D gene (7 bases). Trimming cost V 6 bases and J 5 bases, with 25 bases left between them. The CDR3 loop spans 16 amino acids. CDR1 is SQVTM, CDR2 ANQGSEA, per germline. The CDR3 reads CSVSWGGAANVETQYF. The CDR3 DNA reads as TGCAGCGTCTCCTGGGGGGGGGCCGCTAACGTGGAGACCCAGTACTTC.

This clonotype was observed once. Given the absence of the conserved phenylalanine or tryptophan at the CDR3 end, a read error is likely. The genes are TRBV11-2 and TRBJ2-1; D unresolved. This CDR3 has 12 residues. Trimming shortened V by 9 bases and J by 4 bases, and 10 bases separated the two germline ends. Germline V gene lookup returns CDR1 SGHAT and CDR2 FQNNGV. CDR3 sequence reads: CASSLEYNEQFL. The CDR3 DNA is TGTGCCAGTAGCCTGGAGTACAATGAGCAGTTCCTC.

Ten or more counts support this clonotype. This chain uses TRBV14 with TRBJ2-6; D gene ambiguous. Trimming stripped 6 bases from V and 2 bases from J, with 5 bases between. The CDR3 totals 13 residues. The germline V gene has CDR1 SGHDN and CDR2 FVKESK. The CDR3 DNA is TGTGCCAGCAGTTTAACTGGGGCCAACGTCCTGACTTTC. Translated: CASSLTGANVLTF.

Turning to this clonotype: The junction differs from germline at one of its ends, possibly a read error. The chain combines TRBV11-3 with TRBJ1-1; tentative D call: TRBD1 (5 bases). Germline V gives CDR1 SGHNT, CDR2 YENEEA. The CDR3 contains 13 residues. CDR3 nucleotides: TGCGCCAACAGCTTAGCAGAGGGGACTGAAGCTTTCTTT. Its translation: CANSLAEGTEAFF.

Of note for this clonotype: In this CDR3 the conserved last residue, phenylalanine or tryptophan, is missing, so a read error is likely. No DNA is shown, since the ends of the CDR3 on it are uncertain; the CDR3 is the one TCRdb lists. This chain links TRBV12-3 or TRBV12-4 with TRBJ2-1; the tabulated D call, TRBD2, remains unverified against the DNA. A total of 15 residues make up the CDR3, ends included. The CDR3 reads CASSLGVAGSPPLFS.

This clonotype appeared a few times. The CDR3 ends on some other residue instead of the conserved phenylalanine or tryptophan, so this is likely a read error. CDR3 sequence reads: CASSLFGGETQYL. CDR3 sequence (DNA): TGTGCCAGCAGTCTATTTGGAGGGGAGACCCAGTACTTA. The gene calls are TRBV28 and TRBJ2-5, with D perhaps TRBD2 (6 bases). The CDR3 sequence is 13 residues long. Trimming pared 5 bases from V and 5 bases from J, leaving 12 bases between. Germline values: CDR1 MDHEN, CDR2 SYDVKM.

On this clonotype: Being one base from a much bigger clone, this may be a read error. The rearrangement links TRBV28 to TRBJ2-3; possible D gene TRBD1, 6 bases. Germline-derived CDR1 and CDR2 are MDHEN and SYDVKM. The CDR3 is 13 amino acids. V lost 8 bases and J lost 4, with 13 bases in between. The CDR3 DNA sequence: TGTGCCAGCGGTCTAACAGGGTCAGATACGCAGTATTTT. Amino acids: CASGLTGSDTQYF. The whole variable domain, remainder taken from reference TRBV28 and TRBJ2-3, is DVKVTQSSRYLVKRTGEKVFLECVQDMDHENMFWYRQDPGLGLRLIYFSYDVKMKEKGDIPEGYSVSREKKERFSLILESASTNQTSMYLCASGLTGSDTQYFGPGTRLTVL.